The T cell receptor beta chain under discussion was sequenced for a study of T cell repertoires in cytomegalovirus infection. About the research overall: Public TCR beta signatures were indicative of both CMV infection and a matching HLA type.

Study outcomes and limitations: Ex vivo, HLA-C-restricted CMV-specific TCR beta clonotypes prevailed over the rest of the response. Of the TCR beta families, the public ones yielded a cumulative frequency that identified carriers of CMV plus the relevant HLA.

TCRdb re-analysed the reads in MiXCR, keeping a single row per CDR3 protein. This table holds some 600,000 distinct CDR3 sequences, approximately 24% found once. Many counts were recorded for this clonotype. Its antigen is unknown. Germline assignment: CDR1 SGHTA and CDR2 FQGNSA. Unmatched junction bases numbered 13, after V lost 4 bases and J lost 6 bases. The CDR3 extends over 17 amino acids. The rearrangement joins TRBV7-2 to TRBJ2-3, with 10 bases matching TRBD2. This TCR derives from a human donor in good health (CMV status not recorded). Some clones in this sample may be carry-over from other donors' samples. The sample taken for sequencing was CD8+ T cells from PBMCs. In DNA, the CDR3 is TGTGCCAGCAGCTCGCCTGCAAGCGGGGGGGTAACGGATACGCAGTATTTT. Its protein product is CASSSPASGGVTDTQYF.